These 32 T cell receptor beta chains originate from one sample sequenced in a study of cytomegalovirus exposure and HLA in healthy donors. 60 Vbeta and 13 Jbeta primers were used in PCR. Assay used: immunoSEQ multiplex PCR; TCRdb lists only in-frame clones, some missing. The sample table sets out almost 45,000 clones. The sequencing input was PBMCs. These receptors all stem from a male donor in good health and CMV-seronegative.

In DNA form, the CDR3 reads TGTGCCAGCAGTTTATCCGGGGGGTCGGGTGGTGAGCAGTTCTTC. This gives the protein CASSLSGGSGGEQFF. The chain links TRBV27 to TRBJ2-1; 7 bases map to TRBD2. The germline V gene encodes CDR1 MNHEY and CDR2 SMNVEV (reference sequence). The CDR3 loop spans 15 amino acids. Unmatched junction bases numbered 8, after V lost 0 bases and J lost 9 bases.

The rearrangement joins TRBV6-1 to TRBJ2-7; 8 bases match TRBD1. This CDR3 contains 15 residues. In germline, CDR1 is MNHNS, CDR2 SASEGT. Germline trimming cut 8 bases from V and 3 bases from J; bases unmatched to any gene: 12. The CDR3 spells CASVARTGPDYEQYF. In DNA, the CDR3 is TGTGCCAGCGTGGCCAGGACAGGGCCCGACTACGAGCAGTACTTC.

The chain joins TRBV30 to TRBJ1-3, with unresolved D. The CDR3 totals 14 residues. Germline loops: CDR1 GTSNPN, CDR2 SVGIG (reference sequence). Trimming shortened V by 7 bases and J by 0 bases, and 13 bases separated the two germline ends. DNA for the CDR3: TGTGCCTCAAAACCAGGCAGCTCTGGAAACACCATATATTTT. Translating gives CASKPGSSGNTIYF.

The rearrangement joins TRBV4-1 to TRBJ1-2; 8 bases line up with TRBD1. V gave up 1 base and J gave up 4 bases; unmatched junction bases: 14. The CDR3 totals 18 residues. CDR1 and CDR2 from the germline V gene are MGHRA and YSYEKL. CDR3 protein: CASSQGPVGRDRPYGYTF. In DNA form, the CDR3 reads TGCGCCAGCAGCCAAGGACCCGTGGGCAGGGACAGGCCCTATGGCTACACCTTC.

V and J are TRBV7-2 and TRBJ2-1; a possible D gene is TRBD2 (5 bases). V lost 3 bases to trimming and J lost 0 bases, with 12 bases between them. This CDR3 has 16 amino acids. The V gene's germline CDR1 is SGHTA and CDR2 FQGNSA. The CDR3 sequence is CASSLMRASSYNEQFF. The CDR3 DNA follows: TGTGCCAGCAGCTTGATGAGGGCAAGCTCCTACAATGAGCAGTTCTTC.

CDR3 amino acids: CASSPGLAGTDTQYF. The CDR3 DNA sequence: TGTGCCAGCTCACCGGGACTAGCGGGCACAGATACGCAGTATTTT. The V call is TRBV18, the J call TRBJ2-3, with 11 bases aligning to TRBD2. The CDR3 contains 15 residues. V lost 3 bases, J lost 1 base, and 0 bases stayed unmatched. Germline V lookup: CDR1 KGHSH, CDR2 LQKENI.

The J gene is TRBJ1-4, the V gene TRBV28; the match to TRBD1 covers 7 bases. The germline CDR1 and CDR2 sequences are MDHEN and SYDVKM. Trimming removed 3 bases from V and 4 bases from J; junction bases left unmatched: 2. The CDR3 runs to 14 residues. In DNA, the CDR3 is TGTGCCAGCAGTTTGACAGGGATTAATGAAAAACTGTTTTTT. The encoded protein is CASSLTGINEKLFF.

This chain connects TRBV28 to TRBJ2-1; D unclear. Trimming stripped 6 bases from V and 3 bases from J, with 15 bases between. CDR1 and CDR2 (germline): MDHEN, SYDVKM. The CDR3 runs 15 residues. The CDR3 loop is CASSLDPNIYNEQFF. In DNA, the CDR3 is TGTGCCAGCAGCCTAGACCCTAATATCTACAATGAGCAGTTCTTC.

This chain joins TRBV10-3 and TRBJ2-7; no reliable D call. The CDR3 consists of 14 residues. Germline values: CDR1 ENHRY, CDR2 SYGVKD. Trimming shortened V by 0 bases and J by 0 bases, and 6 bases separated the two germline ends. The CDR3, as DNA: TGTGCCATCAGTGAGTCCCATAGCTCCTACGAGCAGTACTTC. Its protein is CAISESHSSYEQYF.

The chain uses TRBV18 and TRBJ2-1; possibly TRBD1 for D (6 bases). CDR1 KGHSH and CDR2 LQKENI come from the germline V gene. Trimming left V 1 base short and J 6 bases short, with 7 bases between. The CDR3 length is 13 residues. The CDR3 reads CASSPRQANEQFF. In DNA, the CDR3 is TGTGCCAGCTCACCACGACAGGCCAATGAGCAGTTCTTC.

The chain employs TRBV9 and TRBJ1-5; no definite D call. CDR1 and CDR2 (germline): SGDLS, YYNGEE. Trimming took off 4 bases at V and 5 bases at J, with 13 bases between the two ends. The CDR3 has 14 residues. As DNA, the CDR3 is TGTGCCAGCAGCCCCCCGGGGATTTATCAGCCCCAGCATTTT. This codes for CASSPPGIYQPQHF.

This chain connects TRBV15 to TRBJ2-2, with 9 nucleotides matching TRBD2. V lost 8 bases to trimming and J lost 5 bases; unmatched junction nucleotides: 12. The germline V gene has CDR1 LNHNV and CDR2 YYDKDF (reference sequence). CDR3 length: 16 residues. CDR3 coding DNA: TGTGCCACCCCTACATTAGCGGGAGAAGGAACCGGGGAGCTGTTTTTT. It specifies CATPTLAGEGTGELFF. Complete variable domain (other parts from reference TRBV15 and TRBJ2-2): DAMVIQNPRYQVTQFGKPVTLSCSQTLNHNVMYWYQQKSSQAPKLLFHYYDKDFNNEADTPDNFQSRRPNTSFCFLDIRSPGLGDTAMYLCATPTLAGEGTGELFFGEGSRLTVL.

The genes are TRBV6-1 and TRBJ1-2; D might be TRBD1 (5 bases). Trimming stripped 7 bases from V and 4 bases from J, with 19 bases between. The CDR3 has 15 residues. Germline V gene data show CDR1 as MNHNS and CDR2 as SASEGT. In DNA, the CDR3 is TGTGCCAGCACTTCCACTGGGGGGGGACCCTATGGCTACACCTTC. This gives the protein CASTSTGGGPYGYTF.

The chain uses TRBV7-8 and TRBJ1-2; D uncertain. V was cut by 1 base and J by 5 bases, with 11 bases left in between. CDR1 SGHVS and CDR2 FQNEAQ come from the germline V gene. The CDR3 runs 14 residues. In nucleotides, the CDR3 is TGTGCCAGCAGCTTAGACAACAGAGTATATGGCTACACCTTC. Protein: CASSLDNRVYGYTF.

The rearrangement uses TRBV30 and TRBJ1-4; the match to TRBD1 covers 11 bases. This CDR3 spans 14 amino acids. Per germline, CDR1 GTSNPN and CDR2 SVGIG (reference sequence). V gave up 4 bases and J gave up 8 bases; unmatched junction bases: 6. The CDR3 is CAWTPGQGEEKLFF. The CDR3 DNA sequence: TGTGCCTGGACCCCGGGACAGGGGGAGGAAAAACTGTTTTTT. The complete variable domain, with remaining parts taken from reference TRBV30 and TRBJ1-4, reads SQTIHQWPATLVQPVGSPLSLECTVEGTSNPNLYWYRQAAGRGLQLLFYSVGIGQISSEVPQNLSASRPQDRQFILSSKKLLLSDSGFYLCAWTPGQGEEKLFFGSGTQLSVL.

The chain combines TRBV7-2 with TRBJ2-1, with 9 bases aligning to TRBD1. V dropped 1 base and J dropped 4; count of bases not matched to a gene: 2. The CDR3 totals 15 residues. CDR1 and CDR2 (germline): SGHTA, FQGNSA. CDR3 sequence: CASSLGDRVYNEQFF. CDR3 nucleotides: TGTGCCAGCAGCTTAGGGGACAGGGTTTACAATGAGCAGTTCTTC.

The rearrangement links TRBV28 to TRBJ1-1; D gene unclear. V shed 2 bases and J shed 1 base, with 8 bases lying between them. This CDR3 is 14 amino acids long. Germline V CDR1 and CDR2: MDHEN, SYDVKM. CDR3 region: CASSLTRTNTEAFF. The DNA for the CDR3 is TGTGCCAGCAGTTTAACTAGGACGAACACTGAAGCTTTCTTT. Variable domain in full (rest from reference TRBV28 and TRBJ1-1): DVKVTQSSRYLVKRTGEKVFLECVQDMDHENMFWYRQDPGLGLRLIYFSYDVKMKEKGDIPEGYSVSREKKERFSLILESASTNQTSMYLCASSLTRTNTEAFFGQGTRLTVV.

V is TRBV10-3 and J is TRBJ1-5; D unclear. From germline, CDR1 is ENHRY and CDR2 SYGVKD. V lost 5 bases and J 0 bases, leaving 5 bases between the germline ends. The CDR3 sequence is 13 residues long. CDR3 in amino acids: CAISTDSNQPQHF. DNA of the CDR3: TGTGCCATCAGTACAGATAGCAATCAGCCCCAGCATTTT.

This sequence joins TRBV7-6 and TRBJ1-2; D not certain. V shed 3 bases and J shed 6 bases, with 11 bases lying between them. Germline lookup yields CDR1 SGHVS and CDR2 FNYEAQ. The CDR3 extends over 13 amino acids. CDR3 amino acids: CASSFDGSNGYTF. Written as DNA, the CDR3 is TGTGCCAGCAGCTTTGACGGGAGTAATGGCTACACCTTC.

The DNA for the CDR3 is TGTGCCAGCAGCCAGATTGGGACTGTCAACTATGGCTACACCTTC. This sequence encodes CASSQIGTVNYGYTF. V usage is TRBV14 and J usage is TRBJ1-2; D is possibly TRBD1 (5 bases). The germline gives CDR1 SGHDN, CDR2 FVKESK. V was trimmed by 3 bases and J by 2 bases, leaving 13 bases between them. This CDR3 is 15 amino acids long.

The chain employs TRBV6-5 and TRBJ1-5; D gene uncertain. Germline loops: CDR1 MNHEY, CDR2 SVGAGI. This CDR3 has 14 amino acids. V was cut by 6 bases and J by 4 bases, with 13 bases left in between. The DNA of the CDR3 is TGTGCCAGCAGCTCAACCCGGGGAAATCAGCCCCAGCATTTT. This sequence encodes CASSSTRGNQPQHF.

J is TRBJ2-1 and V is TRBV7-9, with D uncertain. The CDR3 contains 11 residues. Germline V gene sequence: CDR1 SEHNR, CDR2 FQNEAQ (reference sequence). The V end lost 2 bases, the J end lost 8 bases, and 4 bases lay between the germline ends. In nucleotides, the CDR3 is TGTGCCAGCAGCTTAATCGATGAGCAGTTCTTC. Residues: CASSLIDEQFF.

The chain recombines TRBV29-1 with TRBJ1-1, with 7 nucleotides matching TRBD1. The V segment lost 7 bases and the J segment 0 bases; nucleotides outside the gene matches: 17. The germline V gene has CDR1 SQVTM and CDR2 ANQGSEA. The CDR3 is 17 residues long. CDR3 amino acids: CSAQGSSGTAMNTEAFF. DNA for the CDR3: TGCAGCGCCCAGGGCTCATCGGGGACAGCTATGAACACTGAAGCTTTCTTT.

The V call is TRBV4-1, the J call TRBJ1-2; D not certain. This CDR3 has 15 amino acids. The V and J ends lost 1 base and 3 bases respectively, with 12 bases between them. Germline CDR1 and CDR2: MGHRA and YSYEKL. The CDR3 coding sequence is TGCGCCAGCAGCCAAGGGACTATGGAGTACTATGGCTACACCTTC. Translating gives CASSQGTMEYYGYTF.

This sequence joins TRBV7-6 and TRBJ1-6; the D is unclear. Trimming pared 5 bases from V and 10 bases from J, leaving 18 bases between. Germline assignment: CDR1 SGHVS and CDR2 FNYEAQ. The length of the CDR3 is 15 residues. For the CDR3, the DNA is TGTGCCAGCAGCCACGGGAGACTGGGAAGGTCACCCCTCCACTTT. This translates into CASSHGRLGRSPLHF.

CDR3 amino acids: CASSPITLTGRREQFF. In nucleotides, the CDR3 is TGTGCCAGCAGCCCGATTACCCTGACAGGGCGAAGAGAGCAGTTCTTC. J is TRBJ2-1 and V is TRBV7-3, with 7 bases that match TRBD1. Germline lookup yields CDR1 SGHTA and CDR2 FQGTGA. The CDR3 totals 16 residues. The ends lost 5 bases at V and 10 bases at J; junction bases unmatched: 17.

The gene calls are TRBV19 and TRBJ2-4, with D unresolved. V lost 3 bases and J 1 base, leaving 10 bases between the germline ends. The germline V gene has CDR1 LNHDA and CDR2 SQIVND (reference sequence). The CDR3 is 15 residues long. The CDR3 is CASSITGSAKNIQYF. The CDR3 bases are TGTGCCAGTAGTATTACGGGTAGCGCCAAAAACATTCAGTACTTC. The whole variable domain, filled in from reference TRBV19 and TRBJ2-4, reads DGGITQSPKYLFRKEGQNVTLSCEQNLNHDAMYWYRQDPGQGLRLIYYSQIVNDFQKGDIAEGYSVSREKKESFPLTVTSAQKNPTAFYLCASSITGSAKNIQYFGAGTRLSVL.

V usage is TRBV27 and J usage is TRBJ2-3; 7 bases line up with TRBD2. Trimming removed 7 bases from V and 2 bases from J; junction bases left unmatched: 6. Per germline, CDR1 MNHEY and CDR2 SMNVEV (reference sequence). CDR3 length equals 14 residues. CDR3 bases: TGTGCCAGCAACCGGAGGGACTACACAGATACGCAGTATTTT. As protein: CASNRRDYTDTQYF.

The CDR3 here is CASSLPPGGLGNTGELFF. The CDR3 DNA sequence: TGTGCCAGCAGTTTACCTCCCGGGGGACTCGGGAACACCGGGGAGCTGTTTTTT. The chain employs TRBV27 and TRBJ2-2; TRBD2 is a possible D gene (6 bases). The V end was cut by 2 bases, the J end by 1 base, with 17 bases between. The germline V gene has CDR1 MNHEY and CDR2 SMNVEV (reference sequence). CDR3 length equals 18 residues.

The rearrangement uses TRBV15 and TRBJ1-1; D is ambiguous. V gave up 5 bases and J gave up 1 base, with 11 bases separating them. CDR3 length: 14 amino acids. Per germline, CDR1 LNHNV and CDR2 YYDKDF (reference sequence). CDR3 DNA: TGTGCCACCAGCGGAGGGAAGCGGAACACTGAAGCTTTCTTT. Its protein is CATSGGKRNTEAFF. Based on the CDR3 plus reference TRBV15 and TRBJ1-1, the full variable domain is DAMVIQNPRYQVTQFGKPVTLSCSQTLNHNVMYWYQQKSSQAPKLLFHYYDKDFNNEADTPDNFQSRRPNTSFCFLDIRSPGLGDTAMYLCATSGGKRNTEAFFGQGTRLTVV.

The J gene is TRBJ1-3, the V gene TRBV28; D is ambiguous. Per the germline V gene, CDR1 is MDHEN and CDR2 is SYDVKM. V was cut by 8 bases and J by 7 bases, with 12 bases left in between. The CDR3 sequence is 12 residues long. CDR3 residues: CASFEPGNTIYF. CDR3 nucleotide sequence: TGTGCCAGCTTTGAGCCCGGGAACACCATATATTTT.

This rearrangement joins TRBV30 to TRBJ2-7; 12 positions agree with TRBD2. This CDR3 spans 15 amino acids. Losses at the gene ends were 0 bases for V and 4 bases for J; bases not matched to a gene: 4. Looked up from germline, CDR1 is GTSNPN and CDR2 is SVGIG (reference sequence). DNA of the CDR3: TGTGCCTGGAGTGTACGGCTAGCGGGAGGGTACGAGCAGTACTTC. Translated: CAWSVRLAGGYEQYF.